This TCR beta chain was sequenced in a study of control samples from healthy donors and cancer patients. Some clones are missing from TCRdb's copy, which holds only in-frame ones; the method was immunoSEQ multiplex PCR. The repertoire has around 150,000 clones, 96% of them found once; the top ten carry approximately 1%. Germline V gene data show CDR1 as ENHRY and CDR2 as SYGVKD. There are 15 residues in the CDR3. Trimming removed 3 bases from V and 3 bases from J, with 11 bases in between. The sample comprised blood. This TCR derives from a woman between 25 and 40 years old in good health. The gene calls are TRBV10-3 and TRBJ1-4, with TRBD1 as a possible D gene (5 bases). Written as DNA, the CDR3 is TGTGCCATCAGTGACACGGGACCGCCTAATGAAAAACTGTTTTTT. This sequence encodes CAISDTGPPNEKLFF.